The 17 T cell receptor beta chains below were found in one sample sequenced in a study of T cell repertoires in cytomegalovirus infection. TCRdb analysed the reads with MiXCR anew, one entry per CDR3 protein. This sample has about 360,000 distinct CDR3 sequences; 15% to 20% occur once, and the top ten carry around 9.3%. Sequenced input: PBMCs. All receptors derive from a human donor in good health (CMV status not recorded). Some clones in this sample may be carry-over from other donors' samples.

The chain is built from TRBV6-5 and TRBJ1-1; tentative D call: TRBD1 (5 bases). The CDR3 covers 16 residues. Germline CDR1 MNHEY, CDR2 SVGAGI. The V and J ends lost 5 bases and 0 bases respectively, with 16 bases between them. CDR3 residues: CASSPGPRNMNTEAFF. The CDR3 coding sequence is TGTGCCAGCAGTCCGGGACCGAGAAATATGAACACTGAAGCTTTCTTT.

This rearrangement joins TRBV28 to TRBJ1-2; tentative D call: TRBD1 (6 bases). V lost 4 bases and J lost 4, with 13 bases in between. Germline CDR1 is MDHEN and CDR2 is SYDVKM. The CDR3 loop spans 14 amino acids. The CDR3 spells CASSSGASLYGYTF. CDR3 nucleotide sequence: TGTGCCAGCAGTTCGGGGGCTTCTCTCTATGGCTACACCTTC.

The chain combines TRBV7-9 with TRBJ2-2; D tentatively reads TRBD1 or TRBD2 (5 bases each). CDR3 size: 14 residues. Germline V gives CDR1 SEHNR, CDR2 FQNEAQ (reference sequence). Trimming left V 10 bases short and J 4 bases short, with 16 bases between. CDR3 bases: TGTGCCACCTCCCAAGGGGCGGGCACCGGGGAGCTGTTTTTT. This translates into CATSQGAGTGELFF.

This sequence joins TRBV19 and TRBJ1-2; D remains unclear. Trimming cost V 3 bases and J 2 bases, with 7 bases left between them. This CDR3 region has 13 residues. CDR1 and CDR2 (germline): LNHDA, SQIVND (reference sequence). The CDR3 reads CASSMRANYGYTF. The CDR3 nucleotides read TGTGCCAGTAGTATGCGGGCGAACTATGGCTACACCTTC.

A word on this clonotype: The germline gene is not matched at one end of the junction; a read error may be the cause. J is TRBJ2-1 and V is TRBV11-2, with unresolved D. CDR3 length: 12 amino acids. CDR1 is SGHAT and CDR2 is FQNNGV in the germline V gene. In nucleotides, the CDR3 is TGTGCCAGCAGCTTCCGGCCAGGACGGGTGGACTTC. Translation: CASSFRPGRVDF.

The rearrangement uses TRBV6-2 or TRBV6-3 and TRBJ2-3, with 8 bases fitting TRBD1. The germline gives CDR1 MNHEY, CDR2 SVGEGT. V trimming: 8 bases; J trimming: 5 bases; junction bases outside the gene matches: 15. The CDR3 extends over 16 amino acids. The CDR3 protein is CASSREWSGGKDTQYF. CDR3 coding DNA: TGTGCCAGCTCGAGAGAGTGGTCAGGGGGCAAAGATACGCAGTATTTT.

Only a few counts were recorded for this clonotype. This chain connects TRBV2 to TRBJ1-1; 8 positions agree with TRBD1. CDR3 size: 16 residues. Unmatched junction bases numbered 9, after V lost 1 base and J lost 5 bases. Per germline, CDR1 SNHLY and CDR2 FYNNEI. The CDR3, as DNA: TGTGCCAGCAGTGAAGAGAGGACAGGGCGGTGGACTGAAGCTTTCTTT. Its protein is CASSEERTGRWTEAFF.

This clonotype has at least ten counts. J is TRBJ2-2 and V is TRBV7-8; 9 bases are a match to TRBD2. This CDR3 has 19 residues. V gave up 5 bases and J gave up 2 bases; unmatched junction bases: 15. CDR1 is SGHVS, CDR2 FQNEAQ, per germline. The CDR3 bases are TGTGCCAGCAGCCCGCCACGTGGGCTAGCGGGAAGAAACACCGGGGAGCTGTTTTTT. This sequence encodes CASSPPRGLAGRNTGELFF.

This chain joins TRBV25-1 and TRBJ1-2, with a possible D match to TRBD1 (5 bases). The CDR3 sequence is 13 residues long. Trimming took off 11 bases at V and 6 bases at J, with 19 bases between the two ends. CDR1 and CDR2 from the germline V gene are MGHDK and SYGVNS. The CDR3 spells CADPLPQGNGYTF. CDR3 sequence (DNA): TGTGCCGACCCGCTGCCCCAGGGAAATGGCTACACCTTC.

This clonotype appeared many times. The chain has TRBV28 and TRBJ2-7; 7 positions agree with TRBD1. This CDR3 has 15 residues. CDR1 MDHEN and CDR2 SYDVKM come from the germline V gene. Losses at the gene ends were 6 bases for V and 0 bases for J; bases not matched to a gene: 8. The CDR3 loop is CASSLDRESSYEQYF. In DNA, the CDR3 is TGTGCCAGCAGCTTAGACAGGGAAAGCTCCTACGAGCAGTACTTC.

The chain uses TRBV10-3 and TRBJ2-3, with 11 bases fitting TRBD2. This CDR3 spans 16 amino acids. Germline CDR1 and CDR2: ENHRY and SYGVKD. Trimming removed 6 bases from V and 2 bases from J; junction bases left unmatched: 7. The CDR3 sequence: CAISGTSGGYTDTQYF. In DNA form, the CDR3 reads TGTGCCATCAGCGGGACTAGCGGAGGCTACACAGATACGCAGTATTTT.

This clonotype was detected only a few times. This chain uses TRBV5-6 with TRBJ2-1, with a weak D call TRBD1 (5 bases). The CDR3 sequence is 15 residues long. Germline CDR1 SGHDT, CDR2 YYEEEE. V was shortened by 3 bases and J by 0 bases, with 10 bases between the two germline ends. The CDR3 sequence is CASSWGASSYNEQFF. CDR3 DNA sequence: TGTGCCAGCAGCTGGGGCGCTAGCTCCTACAATGAGCAGTTCTTC.

The chain links TRBV24-1 to TRBJ1-2, with D unresolved. The CDR3 has 13 residues. Trimming cost V 4 bases and J 7 bases, with 12 bases left between them. Germline V gene sequence: CDR1 KGHDR, CDR2 SFDVKD. CDR3 nucleotide sequence: TGTGCCACCAGTGACCGGGCCCGTGCTGGCTACACCTTC. Protein product: CATSDRARAGYTF.

This clonotype was seen many times. The chain combines TRBV7-9 with TRBJ2-2; no reliable D call. The CDR3 extends over 16 amino acids. In germline, CDR1 is SEHNR, CDR2 FQNEAQ (reference sequence). V was cut by 3 bases and J by 4 bases, with 15 bases left in between. The DNA for the CDR3 is TGTGCCAGCAGCTTTAGGTCGTTGGCTCCCACCGGGGAGCTGTTTTTT. Residues: CASSFRSLAPTGELFF.

The table lists this clonotype with a few counts. This chain connects TRBV7-2 to TRBJ2-3; the D gene is possibly TRBD2 (6 bases). Germline V lookup: CDR1 SGHTA, CDR2 FQGNSA. The V end lost 3 bases, the J end lost 6 bases, and 13 bases lay between the germline ends. The CDR3 runs 14 residues. CDR3 sequence: CASSFSTGGDTQYF. The CDR3 nucleotides are TGTGCCAGCAGCTTCTCGACTGGAGGGGATACGCAGTATTTT.

In this sample, this clonotype turned up many times. The rearrangement links TRBV7-9 to TRBJ2-2; 9 bases are shared with TRBD1. Trimming took 2 bases from V and 6 from J; bases not matched to a gene: 4. Germline assignment: CDR1 SEHNR and CDR2 FQNEAQ (reference sequence). This CDR3 spans 15 amino acids. The CDR3 sequence: CASSLKRQGAGELFF. The DNA for the CDR3 is TGTGCCAGCAGCTTAAAGAGACAGGGGGCCGGGGAGCTGTTTTTT.

The rearrangement joins TRBV2 to TRBJ1-2; weak D call: TRBD1 (6 bases). CDR3 length: 13 residues. V was shortened by 2 bases and J by 5 bases, with 9 bases between the two germline ends. In germline, CDR1 is SNHLY, CDR2 FYNNEI. CDR3 protein: CASSERQGYGYTF. The CDR3 DNA follows: TGTGCCAGCAGTGAAAGGCAGGGGTATGGCTACACCTTC.